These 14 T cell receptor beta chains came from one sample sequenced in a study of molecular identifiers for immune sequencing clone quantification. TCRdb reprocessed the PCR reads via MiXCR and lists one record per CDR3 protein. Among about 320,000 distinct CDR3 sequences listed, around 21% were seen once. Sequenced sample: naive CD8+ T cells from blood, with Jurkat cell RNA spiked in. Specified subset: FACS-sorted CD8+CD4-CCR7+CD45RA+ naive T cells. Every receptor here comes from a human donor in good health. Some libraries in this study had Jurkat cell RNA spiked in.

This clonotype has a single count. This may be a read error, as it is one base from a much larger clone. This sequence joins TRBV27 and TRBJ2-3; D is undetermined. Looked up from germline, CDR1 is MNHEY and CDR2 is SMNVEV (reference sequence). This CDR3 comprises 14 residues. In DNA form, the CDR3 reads TGTGCCAGCTGTTTATCTGGCCGAGAAGATACGCAGTATTTT. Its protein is CASCLSGREDTQYF.

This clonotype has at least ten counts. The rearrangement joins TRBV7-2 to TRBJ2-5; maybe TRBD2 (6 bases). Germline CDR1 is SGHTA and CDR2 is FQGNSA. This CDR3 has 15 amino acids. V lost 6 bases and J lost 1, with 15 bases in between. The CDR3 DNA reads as TGTGCCAGCAGGCTTTCCCTAGCGTCCCAAGAGACCCAGTACTTC. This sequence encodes CASRLSLASQETQYF.

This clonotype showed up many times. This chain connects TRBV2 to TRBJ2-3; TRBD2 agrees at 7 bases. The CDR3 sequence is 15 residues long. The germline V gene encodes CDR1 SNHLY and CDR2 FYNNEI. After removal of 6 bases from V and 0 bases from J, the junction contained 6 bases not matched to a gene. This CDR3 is CASRGSGFSTDTQYF. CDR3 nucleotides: TGTGCCAGCAGGGGTAGCGGGTTCAGCACAGATACGCAGTATTTT.

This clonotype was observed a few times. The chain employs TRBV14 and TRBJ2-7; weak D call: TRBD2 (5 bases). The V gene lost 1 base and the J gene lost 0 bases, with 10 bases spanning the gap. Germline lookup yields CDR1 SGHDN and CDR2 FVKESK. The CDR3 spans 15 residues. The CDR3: CASSQVRGPSYEQYF. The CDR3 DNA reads TGTGCCAGCAGCCAAGTTCGGGGTCCCTCCTACGAGCAGTACTTC.

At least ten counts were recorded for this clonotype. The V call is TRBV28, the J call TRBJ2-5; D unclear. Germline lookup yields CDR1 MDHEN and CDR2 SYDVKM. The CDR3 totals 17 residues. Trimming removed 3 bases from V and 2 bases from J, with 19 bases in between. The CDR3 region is CASSFVFQKKGQETQYF. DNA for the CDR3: TGTGCCAGCAGTTTTGTCTTCCAAAAGAAAGGGCAAGAGACCCAGTACTTC.

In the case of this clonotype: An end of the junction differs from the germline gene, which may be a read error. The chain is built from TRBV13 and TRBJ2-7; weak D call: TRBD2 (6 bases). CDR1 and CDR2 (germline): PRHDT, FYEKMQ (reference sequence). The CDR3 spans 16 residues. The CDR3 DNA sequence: TGTGCCAGCGGCTTCAGCGAAGGGGAGGATCCCTACGAGCAGTACTTC. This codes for CASGFSEGEDPYEQYF.

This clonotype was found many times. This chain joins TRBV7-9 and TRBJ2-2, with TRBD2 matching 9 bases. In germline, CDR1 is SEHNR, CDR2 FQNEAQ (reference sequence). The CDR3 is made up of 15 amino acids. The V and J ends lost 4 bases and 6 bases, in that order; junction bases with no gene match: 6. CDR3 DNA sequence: TGTGCCAGCAGCTCCGGGACTAGCTTTGCCGGGGAGCTGTTTTTT. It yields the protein CASSSGTSFAGELFF.

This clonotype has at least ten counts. The CDR3 DNA is TGCGCCAGCAGCCAAGATCTGGGCAGGGTTGAGACCCAGTACTTC. Its protein is CASSQDLGRVETQYF. This sequence joins TRBV4-3 and TRBJ2-5; possible D gene TRBD1, 5 bases. Between the trimmed V and J ends, which lost 0 bases and 5 bases, there was a span of 13 bases. Germline V gene data show CDR1 as LGHNA and CDR2 as YSLEER. The CDR3 runs 15 residues.

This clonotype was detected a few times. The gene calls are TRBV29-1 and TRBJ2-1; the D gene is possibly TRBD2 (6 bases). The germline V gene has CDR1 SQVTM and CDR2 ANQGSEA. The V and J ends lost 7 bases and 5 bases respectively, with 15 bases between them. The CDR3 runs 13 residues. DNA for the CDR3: TGCAGCGATCTGACGCGGGATAACAATGAGCAGTTCTTC. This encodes CSDLTRDNNEQFF.

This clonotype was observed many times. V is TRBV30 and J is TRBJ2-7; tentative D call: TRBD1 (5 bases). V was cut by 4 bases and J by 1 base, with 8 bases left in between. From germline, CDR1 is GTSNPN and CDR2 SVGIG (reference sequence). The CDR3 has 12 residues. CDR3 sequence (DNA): TGTGCCTGGACAGGGTTGTCCTACGAGCAGTACTTC. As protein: CAWTGLSYEQYF.

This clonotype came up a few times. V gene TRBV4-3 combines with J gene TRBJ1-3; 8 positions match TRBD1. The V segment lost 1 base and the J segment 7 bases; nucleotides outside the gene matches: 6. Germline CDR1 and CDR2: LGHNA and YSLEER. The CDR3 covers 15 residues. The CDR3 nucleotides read TGCGCCAGCAGCCAAGGGACAGGGTTTAGGAACACCATATATTTT. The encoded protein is CASSQGTGFRNTIYF.

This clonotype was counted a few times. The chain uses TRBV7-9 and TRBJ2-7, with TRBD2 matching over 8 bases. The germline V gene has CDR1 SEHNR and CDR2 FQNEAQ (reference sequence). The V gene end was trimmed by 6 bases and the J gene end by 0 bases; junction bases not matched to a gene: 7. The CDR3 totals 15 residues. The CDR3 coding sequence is TGTGCCAGCAGGCCTCACGGGGGGGCCTCCTACGAGCAGTACTTC. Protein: CASRPHGGASYEQYF. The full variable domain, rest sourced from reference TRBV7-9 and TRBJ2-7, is DTGVSQNPRHKITKRGQNVTFRCDPISEHNRLYWYRQTLGQGPEFLTYFQNEAQLEKSRLLSDRFSAERPKGSFSTLEIQRTEQGDSAMYLCASRPHGGASYEQYFGPGTRLTVT.

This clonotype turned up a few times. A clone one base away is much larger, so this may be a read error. CDR3 protein: CASSPTGESTEAFF. CDR3 DNA sequence: TGTGCCAGTAGCCCGACAGGGGAAAGCACTGAAGCTTTCTTT. The chain couples TRBV19 to TRBJ1-1; TRBD1 agrees at 8 bases. The CDR3 has 14 amino acids. Germline trimming cut 6 bases from V and 4 bases from J; bases unmatched to any gene: 7. Germline-derived CDR1 and CDR2 are LNHDA and SQIVND (reference sequence).

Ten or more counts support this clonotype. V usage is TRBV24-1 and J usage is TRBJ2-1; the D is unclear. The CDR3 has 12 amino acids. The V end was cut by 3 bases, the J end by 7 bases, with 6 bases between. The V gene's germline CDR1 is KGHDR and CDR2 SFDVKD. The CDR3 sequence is CATSDPSNEQFF. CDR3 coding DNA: TGTGCCACCAGTGATCCTAGTAATGAGCAGTTCTTC.